The 26 T cell receptor beta chains listed next were all sequenced from one sample in a study of T cell responses to AZD1222 COVID-19 vaccine (dated by TCRdb to 2020 to 2023). This sample's time point label indicates: about 28 days (+/-7) after the second vaccine dose. Reading the label with the study, this specimen's treatment or condition is: meningococcal conjugate vaccine given as trial control. Library method: the immunoSEQ multiplex PCR assay. TCRdb obtained this table from immuneACCESS and retained in-frame rearrangements with V and J assigned. These tables miss some clones; where compared with another copy, unresolved V genes account for less than half of the shortfall, and the remainder is unexplained. This sample holds 42,000 or so clones; 88% were observed only once. The ten largest account for around a quarter of the sample. The sample in question was peripheral blood, obtained 28 days after the second dose of the MenACWY control vaccine. The receptors were gathered from an adult who received the MenACWY meningococcal vaccine as a control.

This sequence joins TRBV5-1 and TRBJ2-7; D might be TRBD2 (6 bases). V lost 2 bases and J 6 bases, leaving 12 bases between the germline ends. Germline V CDR1 and CDR2: SGHRS, YFSETQ. The CDR3 spans 13 residues. Here the CDR3 reads CASSFVLGGEQYF. CDR3 bases: TGCGCCAGCAGCTTCGTCCTCGGGGGCGAGCAGTACTTC.

The rearrangement uses TRBV9 and TRBJ2-2; unclear D gene. The CDR3 has 13 amino acids. Trimming stripped 3 bases from V and 4 bases from J, with 7 bases between. Looked up from germline, CDR1 is SGDLS and CDR2 is YYNGEE. The CDR3 region is CASSALLTGELFF. The CDR3 DNA reads TGTGCCAGCAGCGCCTTGCTCACCGGGGAGCTGTTTTTT. Drawing the rest from reference TRBV9 and TRBJ2-2, the complete variable domain is DSGVTQTPKHLITATGQRVTLRCSPRSGDLSVYWYQQSLDQGLQFLIQYYNGEERAKGNILERFSAQQFPDLHSELNLSSLELGDSALYFCASSALLTGELFFGEGSRLTVL.

The chain employs TRBV18 and TRBJ1-1, with D tentatively TRBD1 (6 bases). CDR3 length: 13 residues. Germline CDR1 KGHSH, CDR2 LQKENI. Trimming took off 1 base at V and 4 bases at J, with 7 bases between the two ends. The CDR3 DNA follows: TGTGCCAGCTCACCACGGGGGGCCACTGAAGCTTTCTTT. Amino acid sequence: CASSPRGATEAFF.

The CDR3 loop reads CASSSSTGGGYEQYF. CDR3 bases: TGCGCCAGCAGCTCCTCGACAGGGGGCGGATACGAGCAGTACTTC. The V gene is TRBV5-1, the J gene TRBJ2-7; TRBD1 matches 10 bases. The CDR3 has 15 residues. V shed 3 bases, J shed 4 bases, and the junction held 7 bases outside the gene matches. Germline loops: CDR1 SGHRS, CDR2 YFSETQ.

This sequence joins TRBV5-1 and TRBJ2-3; 9 nucleotides align to TRBD2. CDR3 length: 16 amino acids. The J segment lost 6 bases and the V segment lost 3 bases, leaving 11 bases of the junction unmatched. CDR1 and CDR2 from the germline V gene are SGHRS and YFSETQ. CDR3 sequence: CASSYGRTSAGDTQYF. DNA for the CDR3: TGCGCCAGCAGCTACGGAAGGACTAGCGCCGGTGATACGCAGTATTTT.

The chain is built from TRBV11-2 and TRBJ2-1, with 10 positions matching TRBD2. With V trimmed by 2 bases and J by 4 bases, 14 bases remained unmatched. This CDR3 is built from 19 residues. Per the germline V gene, CDR1 is SGHAT and CDR2 is FQNNGV. The CDR3 DNA reads TGTGCCAGCAGCTTAAGGAGCGGGAGGGCCGCAGGGTCTTACAATGAGCAGTTCTTC. This sequence encodes CASSLRSGRAAGSYNEQFF. Using reference TRBV11-2 and TRBJ2-1 for the parts outside the CDR3, the full variable domain is EAGVAQSPRYKIIEKRQSVAFWCNPISGHATLYWYQQILGQGPKLLIQFQNNGVVDDSQLPKDRFSAERLKGVDSTLKIQPAKLEDSAVYLCASSLRSGRAAGSYNEQFFGPGTRLTVL.

This sequence joins TRBV9 and TRBJ1-2; the match to TRBD1 covers 8 bases. Trimming cost V 4 bases and J 11 bases; bases outside gene matches: 10. The CDR3 loop spans 13 amino acids. CDR1 is SGDLS and CDR2 is YYNGEE in the germline V gene. The CDR3 DNA reads TGTGCCAGCAGCTACTACATAGGACAGGGTTACACCTTC. Its protein product is CASSYYIGQGYTF.

The chain recombines TRBV27 with TRBJ2-7, with 7 bases that match TRBD1. The CDR3 is 14 amino acids. V lost 8 bases, J lost 3 bases, and 10 bases stayed unmatched. The germline V gene has CDR1 MNHEY and CDR2 SMNVEV (reference sequence). CDR3 sequence: CASRAPGQSYEQYF. The CDR3, as DNA: TGTGCCAGCCGAGCTCCGGGACAGAGCTACGAGCAGTACTTC.

The rearrangement joins TRBV9 to TRBJ1-6; no definite D call. Germline CDR1 reads SGDLS; CDR2 reads YYNGEE. The CDR3 is 14 amino acids. Trimming cost V 0 bases and J 12 bases, with 13 bases left between them. CDR3 bases: TGTGCCAGCAGCGTAGTTGCCGGCCCCGGACCCCTCCACTTT. Residues: CASSVVAGPGPLHF.

The genes are TRBV15 and TRBJ1-3; 7 bases line up with TRBD1. Germline V gene data show CDR1 as LNHNV and CDR2 as YYDKDF (reference sequence). The junction had 10 bases not matched to a gene; V was cut back by 3 bases and J by 2 bases. This CDR3 contains 17 residues. The CDR3, as DNA: TGTGCCACCAGCAGGACTCTTGACAGGGTAACTGGAAACACCATATATTTT. Translation: CATSRTLDRVTGNTIYF.

This sequence joins TRBV6-5 and TRBJ1-5; no clear D gene. V lost 6 bases and J 0 bases, leaving 9 bases between the germline ends. Germline lookup yields CDR1 MNHEY and CDR2 SVGAGI. The CDR3 length is 14 residues. CDR3 coding DNA: TGTGCCAGCAGCGGCGCCTATAGCAATCAGCCCCAGCATTTT. This encodes CASSGAYSNQPQHF.

This clone was seen a single time. V is TRBV7-9 and J is TRBJ1-2, with D tentatively TRBD1 (5 bases). V dropped 4 bases and J dropped 0 bases, with 12 bases sitting between them. CDR3 length equals 15 residues. Germline V lookup: CDR1 SEHNR, CDR2 FQNEAQ (reference sequence). The CDR3 region is CASSSGTPPNYGYTF. The CDR3 DNA is TGTGCCAGCAGCTCCGGGACGCCGCCTAACTATGGCTACACCTTC.

This chain connects TRBV5-1 to TRBJ2-1; 14 bases agree with TRBD2. V trimming: 3 bases; J trimming: 8 bases; junction bases outside the gene matches: 4. The length of the CDR3 is 15 residues. Germline CDR1 SGHRS, CDR2 YFSETQ. CDR3 nucleotides: TGCGCCAGCAGCTCGGGACTAGCGGGAGCCGATGAGCAGTTCTTC. Its translation: CASSSGLAGADEQFF.

The V and J genes are TRBV6-5 and TRBJ1-6; D unresolved. Germline values: CDR1 MNHEY, CDR2 SVGAGI. V was clipped by 6 bases and J by 4 bases, with 10 bases between them. The CDR3 is 14 amino acids. CDR3 residues: CASSVVGYNSPLHF. The DNA for the CDR3 is TGTGCCAGCAGCGTGGTCGGTTATAATTCACCCCTCCACTTT.

The rearrangement joins TRBV7-9 to TRBJ2-1, with 10 bases lining up with TRBD2. The germline CDR1 and CDR2 sequences are SEHNR and FQNEAQ (reference sequence). V lost 1 base, J lost 1 base, and 7 bases stayed unmatched. This CDR3 has 18 amino acids. The CDR3 bases are TGTGCCAGCAGCTTAGGGCTAGCGGGAGAGGGATCCTACAATGAGCAGTTCTTC. Amino acids: CASSLGLAGEGSYNEQFF.

The chain has TRBV5-1 and TRBJ2-5; D not resolved. Germline values: CDR1 SGHRS, CDR2 YFSETQ. V lost 3 bases and J 3 bases, leaving 9 bases between the germline ends. The CDR3 runs to 13 residues. CDR3: CASSSARKETQYF. CDR3 in DNA: TGCGCCAGCAGCTCCGCACGGAAAGAGACCCAGTACTTC.

The chain joins TRBV11-2 to TRBJ1-6; D not certain. V dropped 3 bases and J dropped 7 bases, with 7 bases sitting between them. Per germline, CDR1 SGHAT and CDR2 FQNNGV. This CDR3 has 13 residues. The CDR3 DNA follows: TGTGCCAGCAGCTTTAACAGAAATTCACCCCTCCACTTT. Its protein product is CASSFNRNSPLHF.

V usage is TRBV10-3 and J usage is TRBJ2-2; D remains ambiguous. Trimming cost V 4 bases and J 0 bases, with 9 bases left between them. This CDR3 has 15 amino acids. Germline assignment: CDR1 ENHRY and CDR2 SYGVKD. CDR3 coding DNA: TGTGCCATCAGTGTAGAAGGTCCGAACACCGGGGAGCTGTTTTTT. Its translation: CAISVEGPNTGELFF.

The genes are TRBV21-1 and TRBJ2-2; TRBD1 is taken as the D call from the table, unchecked against the DNA. TRBV21-1 is shown as a pseudogene. This CDR3 spans 15 amino acids. CDR3 nucleotides: TGTGCCAGCAGCATTCGACAGGGCGGGACCGGGGAGCTGTTTTTT. This sequence encodes CASSIRQGGTGELFF.

The V call is TRBV7-8, the J call TRBJ2-7; D is perhaps TRBD1 or TRBD2 (5 bases each). Germline lookup yields CDR1 SGHVS and CDR2 FQNEAQ. V gave up 4 bases and J gave up 1 base, with 14 bases separating them. The CDR3 consists of 15 residues. As DNA, the CDR3 is TGTGCCAGCAGCTCCGGGACCCTATTATCCTACGAGCAGTACTTC. Translated, it gives CASSSGTLLSYEQYF.

This clone was counted a few times. The rearrangement joins TRBV5-1 to TRBJ2-7; 10 nucleotides match TRBD2. The germline V gene has CDR1 SGHRS and CDR2 YFSETQ. V trimming: 4 bases; J trimming: 1 base; junction bases outside the gene matches: 5. The CDR3 runs 15 residues. This CDR3 reads CASSIGLADSYEQYF. The DNA for the CDR3 is TGCGCCAGCAGCATAGGACTAGCGGATTCCTACGAGCAGTACTTC.

The chain uses TRBV27 and TRBJ2-1; 11 positions agree with TRBD2. The CDR3 loop spans 15 amino acids. Trimming at V came to 6 bases and at J to 6 bases, leaving 7 bases not matched to a gene. Germline V gives CDR1 MNHEY, CDR2 SMNVEV (reference sequence). Here the CDR3 DNA reads TGTGCCAGCAGACTCGGGACTAGCGGACGCAATGAGCAGTTCTTC. This codes for CASRLGTSGRNEQFF.

This rearrangement joins TRBV7-2 to TRBJ1-1; D call uncertain. Per germline, CDR1 SGHTA and CDR2 FQGNSA. V was pared by 2 bases and J by 6 bases, with 10 bases between. This CDR3 region has 13 residues. DNA for the CDR3: TGTGCCAGCAGCTTAAGCGGGGTCTCTGAAGCTTTCTTT. This gives the protein CASSLSGVSEAFF.

The chain is built from TRBV7-6 and TRBJ2-2; TRBD2 aligns across 8 bases. This CDR3 region has 16 residues. V was pared by 5 bases and J by 3 bases, with 8 bases of the junction left unmatched. Germline assignment: CDR1 SGHVS and CDR2 FNYEAQ. The CDR3 loop is CASSPGGGQYTGELFF. Written as DNA, the CDR3 is TGTGCCAGCAGCCCGGGCGGGGGGCAATACACCGGGGAGCTGTTTTTT.

This clone was picked up one time. V is TRBV19 and J is TRBJ2-5; D not resolved. The V end was cut by 6 bases, the J end by 2 bases, with 16 bases between. This CDR3 contains 15 residues. Germline V gene lookup returns CDR1 LNHDA and CDR2 SQIVND (reference sequence). The CDR3 DNA sequence: TGTGCCAGTAGATCTCAGGCAGGCCTACAAGAGACCCAGTACTTC. Translated, it gives CASRSQAGLQETQYF.

J is TRBJ1-2 and V is TRBV19; weak D call: TRBD1 (5 bases). The germline V and J ends were trimmed by 8 bases and 7 bases, with 11 bases remaining between them. The CDR3 extends over 11 amino acids. The germline V gene has CDR1 LNHDA and CDR2 SQIVND (reference sequence). The CDR3 sequence: CASRGVAGYTF. CDR3 DNA: TGTGCCAGTCGGGGGGTGGCTGGCTACACCTTC.